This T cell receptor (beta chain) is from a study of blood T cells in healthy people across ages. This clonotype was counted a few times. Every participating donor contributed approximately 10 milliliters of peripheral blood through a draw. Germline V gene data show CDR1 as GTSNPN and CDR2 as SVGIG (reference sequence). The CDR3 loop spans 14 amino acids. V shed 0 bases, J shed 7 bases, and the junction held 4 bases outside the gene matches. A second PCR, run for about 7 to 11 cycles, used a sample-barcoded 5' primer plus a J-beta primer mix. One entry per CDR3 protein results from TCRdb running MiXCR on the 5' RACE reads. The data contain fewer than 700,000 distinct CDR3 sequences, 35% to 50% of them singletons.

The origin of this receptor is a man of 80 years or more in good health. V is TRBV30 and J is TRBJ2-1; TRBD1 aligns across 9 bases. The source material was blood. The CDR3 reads CAWSVGQGWNEQFF. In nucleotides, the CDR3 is TGTGCCTGGAGTGTTGGACAGGGGTGGAATGAGCAGTTCTTC.